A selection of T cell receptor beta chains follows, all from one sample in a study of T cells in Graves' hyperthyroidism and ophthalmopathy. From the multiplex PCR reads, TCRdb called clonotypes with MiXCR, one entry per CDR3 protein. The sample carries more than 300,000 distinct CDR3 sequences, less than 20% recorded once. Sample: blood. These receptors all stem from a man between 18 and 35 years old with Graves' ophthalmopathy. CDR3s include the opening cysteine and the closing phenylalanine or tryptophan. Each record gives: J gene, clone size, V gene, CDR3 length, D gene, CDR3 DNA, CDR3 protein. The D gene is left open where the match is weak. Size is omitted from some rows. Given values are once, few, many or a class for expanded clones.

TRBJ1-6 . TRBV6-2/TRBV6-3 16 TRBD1 TGTGCCAGCAGACCACCCGACAGGGGGAGGAGTTCACCCCTCCACTTT CASRPPDRGRSSPLHF
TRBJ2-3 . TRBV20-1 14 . TGCAGTGCTAAGACAGGTCCTGTCACAGATACGCAGTATTTT CSAKTGPVTDTQYF
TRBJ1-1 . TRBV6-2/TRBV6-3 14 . TGTGCCAGCAGAGGGGGGGCGCGGAATACTGAAGCTTTCTTT CASRGGARNTEAFF
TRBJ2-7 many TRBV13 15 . TGTGCCAGCAGCTTAGGCCGGGACATTTTCTACGAGCAGTACTTC CASSLGRDIFYEQYF
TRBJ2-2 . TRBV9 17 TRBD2 TGTGCCAGCAGCGTAATCCTAGCGGGGGGGCTTTCGGGGGAGCTGTTTTTT CASSVILAGGLSGELFF
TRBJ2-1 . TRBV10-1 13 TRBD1 TGCGCCAGCAGGGAAGGAGGCGGGACAGGGATTTTCTTC CASREGGGTGIFF
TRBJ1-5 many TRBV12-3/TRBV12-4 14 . TGTGCCAGCAGTTTAACGGGAAGCAATCAGCCCCAGCATTTT CASSLTGSNQPQHF
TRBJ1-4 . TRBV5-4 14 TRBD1 TGTGCCAGCACCACAGGGGCGACTAATGAAAAACTGTTTTTT CASTTGATNEKLFF
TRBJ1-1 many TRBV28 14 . TGTGCCAGCAGCCCCCTCTTGGGGAACACTGAAGCTTTCTTT CASSPLLGNTEAFF
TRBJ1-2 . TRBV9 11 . TGTGCCAGCAGCCACCTTTATGGCTACACCTTC CASSHLYGYTF
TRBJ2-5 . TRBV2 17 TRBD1 TGTGCCAGCAGCGCCCACCGGGACAGGGGGTACCAAGAGACCCAGTACTTC CASSAHRDRGYQETQYF